These 11 T cell receptor beta chains share one sample of origin, sequenced in a study of blood T cells in healthy people across ages. Primed by a sample-barcoded 5' primer and a J-beta primer mix, a second PCR proceeded for roughly 6 to 12 cycles. TCRdb used MiXCR to reprocess the 5' RACE reads, holding one entry per CDR3 protein. The sample has about 670,000 distinct CDR3 sequences, about 51% seen once. The sequenced material came from blood. These receptor sequences come from an elderly woman in good health.

Turning to this clonotype: The germline gene is not matched at one end of the junction; a read error may be the cause. V is TRBV29-1 and J is TRBJ2-2; 10 bases map to TRBD1. CDR3 length equals 14 residues. Germline CDR1 SQVTM, CDR2 ANQGSEA. The CDR3 region is CSGKRQGAGGKLFF. DNA of the CDR3: TGCAGCGGGAAAAGACAGGGGGCCGGCGGGAAGCTGTTTTTT.

V and J are TRBV29-1 and TRBJ1-2; TRBD1 matches 8 bases. J lost 2 bases, V lost 3 bases, and 5 bases had no gene match. The CDR3 runs 14 residues. The germline V gene encodes CDR1 SQVTM and CDR2 ANQGSEA. CDR3 nucleotide sequence: TGCAGCGTTGAGGACCGACAGGGGAACTATGGCTACACCTTC. Protein sequence: CSVEDRQGNYGYTF.

This clonotype has a handful of counts. The chain joins TRBV20-1 to TRBJ2-3, with a possible D match to TRBD1 (6 bases). Germline V CDR1 and CDR2: DFQATT, SNEGSKA (reference sequence). CDR3 length equals 12 residues. Trimming stripped 5 bases from V and 2 bases from J, with 8 bases between. CDR3 loop: CSAYRDTDTQYF. The CDR3 DNA reads as TGCAGTGCTTACAGGGACACAGATACGCAGTATTTT.

This clonotype was picked up a small number of times. The chain combines TRBV6-6 with TRBJ2-2; D gene uncertain. This CDR3 comprises 15 residues. Trimming took 7 bases from V and 4 from J, leaving 16 bases between them. Germline CDR1 reads MNHNY; CDR2 reads SVGAGI (reference sequence). The CDR3 DNA reads TGTGCCAGCATAAAAGAGCAGTTCGCCACCGGGGAGCTGTTTTTT. This translates into CASIKEQFATGELFF.

V usage is TRBV20-1 and J usage is TRBJ2-7; 7 positions agree with TRBD1. The CDR3 contains 15 residues. Per the germline V gene, CDR1 is DFQATT and CDR2 is SNEGSKA (reference sequence). Trimming at V came to 6 bases and at J to 0 bases, leaving 11 bases not matched to a gene. This CDR3 reads CSALDRVLPSYEQYF. For the CDR3, the DNA is TGCAGTGCCCTAGACAGGGTCCTTCCCTCCTACGAGCAGTACTTC.

This clonotype was picked up many times. This chain's CDR3 is CSVEGTGTYEQYF. CDR3 in DNA: TGCAGCGTTGAAGGGACAGGGACCTACGAGCAGTACTTC. The chain couples TRBV29-1 to TRBJ2-7; TRBD1 matches 8 bases. J was trimmed by 2 bases and V by 1 base; bases with no gene match: 1. The germline gives CDR1 SQVTM, CDR2 ANQGSEA. The CDR3 sequence is 13 residues long.

The sample holds many counts of this clonotype. The rearrangement joins TRBV20-1 to TRBJ2-1; unclear D gene. Germline CDR1 DFQATT, CDR2 SNEGSKA (reference sequence). There are 15 residues in the CDR3. The germline V and J ends were trimmed by 5 bases and 3 bases, with 17 bases remaining between them. CDR3 nucleotides: TGCAGTGCTCATCGGGCGACGTCGGTCTACAATGAGCAGTTCTTC. This gives the protein CSAHRATSVYNEQFF.

This clonotype was counted only a few times. Being one base from a much bigger clone, this may be a read error. The gene calls are TRBV15 and TRBJ2-7; D is ambiguous. Germline V gives CDR1 LNHNV, CDR2 YYDKDF (reference sequence). Trimming removed 0 bases from V and 7 bases from J, with 16 bases in between. The CDR3 is 15 residues long. In DNA, the CDR3 is TGTGCCACCAGCAGAGACCAGACGGGCTACAATGAGCAGTACTTC. Translating it yields CATSRDQTGYNEQYF.

The rearrangement uses TRBV27 and TRBJ2-1; 16 bases map to TRBD2. The germline V gene has CDR1 MNHEY and CDR2 SMNVEV (reference sequence). Trimming cost V 4 bases and J 2 bases; bases outside gene matches: 8. This CDR3 region has 19 residues. As DNA, the CDR3 is TGTGCCAGCAGTTATCTGGGGGGGACTAGCGGGGGGGCCTACAATGAGCAGTTCTTC. Translated, it gives CASSYLGGTSGGAYNEQFF.

This clonotype has at least ten counts. CDR3 amino acids: CASSLQQGLSYNEQFF. For the CDR3, the DNA is TGCGCCAGCAGCTTGCAACAGGGCCTCTCCTACAATGAGCAGTTCTTC. V is TRBV5-1 and J is TRBJ2-1, with a possible D match to TRBD1 (6 bases). Trimming shortened V by 1 base and J by 0 bases, and 11 bases separated the two germline ends. The CDR3 is made up of 16 amino acids. The germline gives CDR1 SGHRS, CDR2 YFSETQ.

This clonotype was picked up many times. The V gene is TRBV3-1, the J gene TRBJ2-5; the D is unclear. Looked up from germline, CDR1 is LGHDT and CDR2 is YNNKEL (reference sequence). The CDR3 extends over 15 amino acids. V lost 1 base to trimming and J lost 5 bases, with 14 bases between them. CDR3 sequence: CASSQGILPPETQYF. The CDR3 DNA is TGTGCCAGCAGCCAAGGGATTCTACCGCCGGAGACCCAGTACTTC.